One and the same sample provided the 20 T cell receptor beta chains below, sequenced in a study of PD-L1 blockade in urothelial cancer (dated by TCRdb to 2015 to 2018). The sample's time point label, in plain terms: pretreatment peripheral blood. The method was the immunoSEQ multiplex PCR assay. Imported from immuneACCESS, the table was reduced by TCRdb to in-frame sequences with V and J called. These copies leave out some clones; in studies compared against another copy, an unresolved V gene accounts for under half, and the cause of the remainder is not known. The sample contains 35,000 to 40,000 clones, around four fifths of them found a single time. The ten largest clones take up 13% to 15% of the sample. The specimen was PBMCs, collected around atezolizumab (anti-PD-L1) treatment. These receptors all stem from a man older than 75 with urothelial cancer.

V and J are TRBV18 and TRBJ2-2; D unresolved. The germline V gene encodes CDR1 KGHSH and CDR2 LQKENI. The V and J ends lost 3 bases and 8 bases respectively, with 10 bases between them. This CDR3 is built from 13 residues. Here the CDR3 reads CASSPRVEGELFF. DNA for the CDR3: TGTGCCAGCTCACCCCGGGTTGAGGGGGAGCTGTTTTTT. Using reference TRBV18 and TRBJ2-2 for the parts outside the CDR3, the full variable domain is NAGVMQNPRHLVRRRGQEARLRCSPMKGHSHVYWYRQLPEEGLKFMVYLQKENIIDESGMPKERFSAEFPKEGPSILRIQQVVRGDSAAYFCASSPRVEGELFFGEGSRLTVL.

The rearrangement joins TRBV29-1 to TRBJ1-2; no clear D gene. CDR1 and CDR2 from the germline V gene are SQVTM and ANQGSEA. The CDR3 length is 11 residues. V lost 5 bases and J lost 4, with 8 bases in between. For the CDR3, the DNA is TGCAGCGTTCGAGGGAGCTATGGCTACACCTTC. Its translation is CSVRGSYGYTF.

A single count supports this clone. The gene calls are TRBV28 and TRBJ2-7; 15 bases agree with TRBD2. Germline CDR1 MDHEN, CDR2 SYDVKM. V lost 4 bases to trimming and J lost 10 bases; unmatched junction nucleotides: 8. The CDR3 runs 15 residues. The CDR3 is CASSSPGLAGGGQYF. For the CDR3, the DNA is TGTGCCAGCAGTTCGCCCGGACTAGCGGGAGGGGGTCAGTACTTC.

This chain uses TRBV19 with TRBJ2-1; 7 bases agree with TRBD2. The CDR3 sequence is 14 residues long. From germline, CDR1 is LNHDA and CDR2 SQIVND (reference sequence). V was pared by 6 bases and J by 5 bases, with 7 bases of the junction left unmatched. CDR3 nucleotide sequence: TGTGCCAGTAGGAGGTCTAGCGGTGACAATGAGCAGTTCTTC. Its protein is CASRRSSGDNEQFF.

Here the CDR3 reads CASSLFAGGSGNTIYF. DNA of the CDR3: TGTGCCAGCAGTTTATTTGCAGGAGGCTCTGGAAACACCATATATTTT. V usage is TRBV28 and J usage is TRBJ1-3, with no clear D. The V end lost 1 base, the J end lost 0 bases, and 10 bases lay between the germline ends. The germline V gene has CDR1 MDHEN and CDR2 SYDVKM. The CDR3 runs to 16 residues.

CDR3 coding DNA: TGTGCCAGTAGTAGGACAGGGGACTATGGCTACACCTTC. It is translated as CASSRTGDYGYTF. The gene calls are TRBV19 and TRBJ1-2; 9 positions agree with TRBD1. V trimming: 4 bases; J trimming: 3 bases; junction bases outside the gene matches: 0. CDR3 length equals 13 residues. Germline assignment: CDR1 LNHDA and CDR2 SQIVND (reference sequence).

Of note for this clone: One end of the junction fails to match germline, which may point to a read error. The chain recombines TRBV28 with TRBJ2-1; maybe TRBD2 (5 bases). The CDR3 extends over 11 amino acids. CDR1 MDHEN and CDR2 SYDVKM come from the germline V gene. The CDR3 nucleotides are TGCGGGGTATTCAGCTACAATGAGCAGTTCTTC. Protein product: CGVFSYNEQFF.

V usage is TRBV27 and J usage is TRBJ2-5; 11 bases are a match to TRBD1. V was clipped by 4 bases and J by 4 bases; unmatched bases: 5. The CDR3 consists of 15 residues. CDR1 and CDR2 from the germline V gene are MNHEY and SMNVEV (reference sequence). The CDR3 DNA is TGTGCCAGCAGTTCACCCGGGACAGGGGGAGAGACCCAGTACTTC. It translates to CASSSPGTGGETQYF.

The rearrangement links TRBV7-2 to TRBJ2-7, with 9 bases fitting TRBD2. The trim removed 0 bases at V and 4 bases at J, leaving 7 bases unmatched. This CDR3 spans 16 amino acids. Germline V gene data show CDR1 as SGHTA and CDR2 as FQGNSA. CDR3 sequence (DNA): TGTGCCAGCAGCTTAGCGCTTAATAGCGGGAGTTACGAGCAGTACTTC. Its protein is CASSLALNSGSYEQYF.

This chain links TRBV19 with TRBJ2-7; TRBD1 matches 7 bases. With V trimmed by 7 bases and J by 4 bases, 13 bases remained unmatched. Germline V gene data show CDR1 as LNHDA and CDR2 as SQIVND (reference sequence). The CDR3 is 15 amino acids. CDR3 coding DNA: TGTGCCAGTACTCCATCCGGGACAGATCTTTACGAGCAGTACTTC. Its translation is CASTPSGTDLYEQYF.

The chain joins TRBV5-4 to TRBJ1-2, with 8 bases that match TRBD1. J was trimmed by 4 bases and V by 4 bases; bases with no gene match: 12. CDR3 length equals 16 residues. The germline V gene encodes CDR1 SGHNT and CDR2 YYREEE (reference sequence). CDR3 in amino acids: CASSPEGRGLGYGYTF. As DNA, the CDR3 is TGTGCCAGCAGCCCCGAAGGCAGGGGGCTGGGCTATGGCTACACCTTC.

This clone was seen a handful of times. J is TRBJ1-5 and V is TRBV7-2, with 8 nucleotides matching TRBD1. CDR3 size: 15 residues. Losses at the gene ends were 5 bases for V and 1 base for J; bases not matched to a gene: 4. Germline values: CDR1 SGHTA, CDR2 FQGNSA. CDR3 protein: CASSAGGASNQPQHF. The CDR3 DNA follows: TGTGCCAGCAGCGCAGGGGGCGCGAGCAATCAGCCCCAGCATTTT.

The chain links TRBV19 to TRBJ2-1, with D perhaps matching TRBD2 (6 bases). CDR1 and CDR2 (germline): LNHDA, SQIVND (reference sequence). The CDR3 loop spans 11 amino acids. Trimming stripped 6 bases from V and 10 bases from J, with 10 bases between. CDR3 nucleotide sequence: TGTGCCAGTAGACTAGCAAGGGAGCAGTTCTTC. This encodes CASRLAREQFF. The full variable domain, in which reference TRBV19 and TRBJ2-1 provide the parts outside the CDR3, is DGGITQSPKYLFRKEGQNVTLSCEQNLNHDAMYWYRQDPGQGLRLIYYSQIVNDFQKGDIAEGYSVSREKKESFPLTVTSAQKNPTAFYLCASRLAREQFFGPGTRLTVL.

The chain links TRBV28 to TRBJ1-2, with D tentatively TRBD1 (5 bases). The V end was cut by 3 bases, the J end by 2 bases, with 7 bases between. CDR3 length: 13 residues. The germline V gene has CDR1 MDHEN and CDR2 SYDVKM. The CDR3 DNA reads as TGTGCCAGCAGTTTCGGGGGAAACTATGGCTACACCTTC. It specifies CASSFGGNYGYTF.

In this sample, this clone turned up a few times. This chain joins TRBV27 and TRBJ2-1; TRBD1 matches 8 bases. Per germline, CDR1 MNHEY and CDR2 SMNVEV (reference sequence). This CDR3 has 17 residues. V lost 6 bases, J lost 0 bases, and 10 bases stayed unmatched. CDR3 region: CASRGQARISSYNEQFF. The CDR3, as DNA: TGTGCCAGCAGGGGACAGGCAAGGATAAGCTCCTACAATGAGCAGTTCTTC.

The chain carries TRBV18 and TRBJ2-4; D might be TRBD1 (6 bases). The germline gives CDR1 KGHSH, CDR2 LQKENI. Trimming pared 1 base from V and 5 bases from J, leaving 9 bases between. CDR3 length: 14 amino acids. The CDR3 is CASSPRDTENIQYF. DNA for the CDR3: TGTGCCAGCTCACCACGGGACACGGAAAACATTCAGTACTTC.

The chain combines TRBV19 with TRBJ2-6; perhaps TRBD1 as D (5 bases). V was cut by 6 bases and J by 4 bases, with 13 bases left in between. The germline V gene encodes CDR1 LNHDA and CDR2 SQIVND (reference sequence). This CDR3 has 15 amino acids. In nucleotides, the CDR3 is TGTGCCAGTAGACGCGGCCGGACAGGGGCCAACGTCCTGACTTTC. This encodes CASRRGRTGANVLTF.

The gene calls are TRBV9 and TRBJ2-1, with 7 bases identical to TRBD2. This CDR3 has 16 residues. Losses at the gene ends were 4 bases for V and 4 bases for J; bases not matched to a gene: 11. The germline gives CDR1 SGDLS, CDR2 YYNGEE. CDR3 nucleotide sequence: TGTGCCAGCAGCTCGAGTTACAGCGGGAATTACAATGAGCAGTTCTTC. This translates into CASSSSYSGNYNEQFF.

The rearrangement links TRBV28 to TRBJ1-4; D not resolved. Per germline, CDR1 MDHEN and CDR2 SYDVKM. There are 12 residues in the CDR3. V was trimmed by 3 bases and J by 11 bases, leaving 10 bases between them. CDR3 loop: CASSFRTLKLFF. CDR3 in DNA: TGTGCCAGCAGTTTTCGTACTTTGAAACTGTTTTTT. The variable domain in full, completed from reference TRBV28 and TRBJ1-4, reads DVKVTQSSRYLVKRTGEKVFLECVQDMDHENMFWYRQDPGLGLRLIYFSYDVKMKEKGDIPEGYSVSREKKERFSLILESASTNQTSMYLCASSFRTLKLFFGSGTQLSVL.

In DNA, the CDR3 is TGTGCCAGCAGCACATACAGGGGGCAAGACAATGAGCAGTTCTTC. Translation: CASSTYRGQDNEQFF. The gene calls are TRBV21-1 and TRBJ2-1; the D call of TRBD1 is as the table states it, not checked on the DNA. TRBV21-1 is a listed pseudogene. There are 15 residues in the CDR3.